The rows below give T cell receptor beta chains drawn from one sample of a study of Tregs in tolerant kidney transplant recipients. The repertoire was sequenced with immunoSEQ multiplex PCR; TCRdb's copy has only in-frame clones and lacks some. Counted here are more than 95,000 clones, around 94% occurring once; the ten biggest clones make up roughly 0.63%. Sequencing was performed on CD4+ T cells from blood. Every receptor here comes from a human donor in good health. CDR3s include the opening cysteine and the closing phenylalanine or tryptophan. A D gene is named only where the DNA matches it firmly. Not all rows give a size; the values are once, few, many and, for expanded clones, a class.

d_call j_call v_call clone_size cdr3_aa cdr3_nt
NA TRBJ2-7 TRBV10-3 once CAIMSVNQEQYF TGTGCCATCATGAGCGTAAATCAGGAGCAGTACTTC
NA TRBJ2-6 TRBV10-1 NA CASSDDSAGANVLTF TGCGCCAGCAGTGATGACTCGGCTGGGGCCAACGTCCTGACTTTC
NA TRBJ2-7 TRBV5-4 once CASYSASYEQYF TGTGCCAGCTACAGCGCCTCCTACGAGCAGTACTTC
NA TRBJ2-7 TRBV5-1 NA CASSLPGQGLEQYF TGCGCCAGCAGCTTGCCTGGGCAGGGGCTCGAGCAGTACTTC
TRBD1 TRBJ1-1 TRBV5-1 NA CASSLITGEGTFF TGCGCCAGCAGCCTTATAACAGGGGAAGGAACTTTCTTT
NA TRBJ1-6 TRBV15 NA CATSSHRDNSPLHF TGTGCCACCAGCAGTCACAGGGATAATTCACCCCTCCACTTT
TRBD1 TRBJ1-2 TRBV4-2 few CASSQDLGQGAGGYTF TGTGCCAGCAGCCAAGATCTGGGACAGGGGGCGGGTGGCTACACCTTC
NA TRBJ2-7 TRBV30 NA CAWSGMRRGYEQYF TGTGCCTGGAGTGGGATGAGAAGAGGCTACGAGCAGTACTTC
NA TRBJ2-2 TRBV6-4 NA CASKGVPNTGELFF TGTGCCAGCAAAGGGGTTCCTAACACCGGGGAGCTGTTTTTT
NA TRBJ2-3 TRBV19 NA CASSMITGWDTQYF TGTGCCAGTAGTATGATAACAGGGTGGGATACGCAGTATTTT
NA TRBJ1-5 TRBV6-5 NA CASSSLGGPQQPQHF TGTGCCAGCAGTAGCCTGGGGGGGCCCCAACAGCCCCAGCATTTT
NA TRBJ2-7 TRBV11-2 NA CASRAGGIYEQYF TGTGCCAGCAGGGCCGGGGGTATATACGAGCAGTACTTC
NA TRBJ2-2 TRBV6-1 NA CASSDELAPGNTGELFF TGTGCCAGCAGTGATGAATTAGCCCCAGGGAACACCGGGGAGCTGTTTTTT
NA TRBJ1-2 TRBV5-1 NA CASSLRDGYGYTF TGCGCCAGTTCCCTCAGGGACGGCTATGGCTACACCTTC
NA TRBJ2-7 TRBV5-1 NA CASSFLARGSPSEQYF TGCGCCAGCAGCTTCCTCGCTAGGGGGAGTCCAAGCGAGCAGTACTTC
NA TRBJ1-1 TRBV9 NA CASSVAWGKNTEAFF TGTGCCAGCAGCGTTGCATGGGGGAAGAACACTGAAGCTTTCTTT
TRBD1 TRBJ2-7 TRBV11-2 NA CASSPSTGAYEQYF TGTGCCAGCAGCCCCTCGACAGGGGCCTACGAGCAGTACTTC
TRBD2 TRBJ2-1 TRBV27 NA CASSPSGLGVHEQFF TGTGCCAGCAGTCCTAGCGGCTTAGGGGTACATGAGCAGTTCTTC
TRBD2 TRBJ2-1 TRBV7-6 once CASSLGRAGAYNEQFF TGTGCCAGCAGCTTAGGTCGAGCGGGAGCCTACAATGAGCAGTTCTTC
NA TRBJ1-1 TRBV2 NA CASRDGTYNTEAFF TGTGCCAGCAGGGATGGGACATATAACACTGAAGCTTTCTTT
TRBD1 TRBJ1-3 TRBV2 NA CASSKDRAGNTIYF TGTGCCAGCAGTAAGGACAGGGCTGGAAACACCATATATTTT
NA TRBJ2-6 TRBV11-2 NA CASSLIGSSSGANVLTF TGTGCCAGCAGCCTTATAGGCAGTTCTTCTGGGGCCAACGTCCTGACTTTC
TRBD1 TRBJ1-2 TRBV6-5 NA CASSPPDRVGGYTF TGTGCCAGCAGTCCTCCGGACAGGGTGGGTGGCTACACCTTC
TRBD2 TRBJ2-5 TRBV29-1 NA CSVKRGGVETQYF TGCAGCGTTAAGAGGGGAGGGGTGGAGACCCAGTACTTC
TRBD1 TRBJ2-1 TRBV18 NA CASSLEWGRGSYNEQFF TGTGCCAGCTCACTCGAGTGGGGCAGGGGGTCCTACAATGAGCAGTTCTTC
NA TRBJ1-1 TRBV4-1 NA CASSQEDLNTEAFF TGCGCCAGCAGCCAAGAAGACTTAAACACTGAAGCTTTCTTT
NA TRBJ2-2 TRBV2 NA CASTPRGFLNTGELFF TGTGCCAGCACCCCGCGCGGATTTCTTAACACCGGGGAGCTGTTTTTT
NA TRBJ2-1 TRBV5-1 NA CASSLVQSGSEEQFF TGCGCCAGCAGCTTGGTCCAGTCTGGCTCGGAGGAGCAGTTCTTC
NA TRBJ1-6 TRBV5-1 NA CASSPRWKEDSPLHF TGCGCCAGCAGCCCCCGGTGGAAGGAGGATTCACCCCTCCACTTT
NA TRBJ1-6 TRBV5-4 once CASSLGQGPGSPLHF TGTGCCAGCAGCTTGGGGCAGGGCCCTGGTTCACCCCTCCACTTT
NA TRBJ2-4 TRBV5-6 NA CASSLRQAKNIQYF TGTGCCAGCAGCCTTCGGCAAGCCAAAAACATTCAGTACTTC
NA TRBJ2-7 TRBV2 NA CASSLMGRSGEQYF TGTGCCAGCAGCCTCATGGGAAGGAGCGGGGAGCAGTACTTC
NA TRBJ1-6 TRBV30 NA CAWSEGSSYNSPLHF TGTGCCTGGAGTGAAGGAAGCTCCTATAATTCACCCCTCCACTTT
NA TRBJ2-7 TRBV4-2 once CASSQDKRVSEQYF TGTGCCAGCAGCCAAGATAAAAGGGTGTCCGAGCAGTACTTC
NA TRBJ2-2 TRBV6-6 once CASSPWETSNTGELFF TGTGCCAGCAGCCCCTGGGAAACCTCGAACACCGGGGAGCTGTTTTTT
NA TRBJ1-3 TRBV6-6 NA CASSQTASSGNTIYF TGTGCCAGCAGTCAGACAGCTAGCTCTGGAAACACCATATATTTT
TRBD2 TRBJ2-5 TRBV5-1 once CASSLAGWRGGETQYF TGCGCCAGCAGCTTGGCGGGCTGGCGGGGAGGGGAGACCCAGTACTTC
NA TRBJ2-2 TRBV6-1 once CASNTRGGVGGELFF TGTGCCAGCAATACAAGGGGCGGGGTCGGCGGGGAGCTGTTTTTT
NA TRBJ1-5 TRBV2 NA CASSGGSINQPQHF TGTGCCAGCAGTGGGGGTAGTATCAATCAGCCCCAGCATTTT
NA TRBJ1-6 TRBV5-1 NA CASSLVSISSYNSPLHF TGCGCCAGCAGCTTGGTATCGATAAGCTCCTATAATTCACCCCTCCACTTT
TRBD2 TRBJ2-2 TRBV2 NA CASTFRKGGRVTGELFF TGTGCCAGCACCTTCCGGAAGGGCGGGAGAGTCACCGGGGAGCTGTTTTTT
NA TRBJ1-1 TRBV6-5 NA CASSPAGGTEAFF TGTGCCAGCAGTCCAGCGGGGGGCACTGAAGCTTTCTTT
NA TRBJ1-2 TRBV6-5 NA CASRRGSYGYTF TGTGCCAGCAGAAGGGGTAGCTATGGCTACACCTTC